The 2 T cell receptor beta chains given below trace back to one sample, sequenced in a study of tumor-infiltrating lymphocytes in primary liver carcinoma. For each extraction, RNA and DNA were obtained together from around 18-30 mg of unsorted bulk tissue. Using a constant-region primer together with ProtoScript II reverse transcriptase, TCR beta cDNA was made from roughly 540 ng of total RNA. Nested multiplex PCR, run for three rounds with slightly modified ARM-PCR, yielded TCR beta libraries. The two initial PCR rounds, approximately 10 cycles each, used TRBV1-TRBV30 forward and C-beta reverse primers. TCRdb fed the multiplex PCR reads into MiXCR, producing one record per CDR3 protein. Of 65,000 to 90,000 distinct CDR3 sequences listed, 72% are singletons. Specimen: liver tumor tissue from sampling region 1. This sample's subset: tumor region T1, superior pole. The receptor source for this set is a man between 40 and 49 years old with primary liver carcinoma and hepatitis B virus infection.

A note on this clonotype: Relative to the germline gene, one junction end is altered; a read error may explain this. This chain joins TRBV2 and TRBJ2-3; a weak D match, TRBD1 (6 bases). The CDR3 is 14 amino acids. CDR1 is SNHLY, CDR2 FYNNEI, per germline. CDR3 loop: CVSIGTTGTDTQYF. The CDR3 DNA follows: TGTGTCAGCATTGGGACAACGGGCACAGATACGCAGTATTTT.

The genes are TRBV4-1 and TRBJ2-5, with TRBD2 as a possible D gene (6 bases). V lost 0 bases and J 9 bases, leaving 20 bases between the germline ends. This CDR3 is 16 amino acids long. CDR1 and CDR2 (germline): MGHRA, YSYEKL. The CDR3 DNA reads as TGCGCCAGCAGCCAAGAAAGGGGAGGTGACTGGGAGGCCCAGTACTTC. Residues: CASSQERGGDWEAQYF.